The source of this TCR beta chain is a study of beta chain features in type 1 diabetes. Study observations and caveats: For Type 1 diabetes patients, all four CD4+ subsets carried TCRB CDR3s that were moderately but significantly shorter. Healthy donors had naive, central memory and Treg TCRB repertoires that appeared less similar than those seen among patients.

Sampling consisted of one heparinised blood draw per donor, averaging roughly 110 mL. This clone was counted many times. Antigen specificity is unknown. Expressed TCRB transcripts were sequenced because the isolated RNA had all been reverse transcribed beforehand. Assay used: immunoSEQ multiplex PCR; TCRdb lists only in-frame clones, some missing. The sample yields 120,000 or so clones, 15% to 20% seen once. This CDR3 spans 13 amino acids. The V and J ends lost 0 bases and 11 bases respectively, with 14 bases between them. Germline V gene lookup returns CDR1 GTSNPN and CDR2 SVGIG (reference sequence). Material: central memory CD4+ T cells from blood. The source is a young man with type 1 diabetes. This chain uses TRBV30 with TRBJ1-5, with TRBD1 as a possible D gene (5 bases). For the CDR3, the DNA is TGTGCCTGGAGTGTAGAACGGTCCAGGGCCCAGCATTTT. This codes for CAWSVERSRAQHF.